This T cell receptor beta chain derives from a study of early T cells in non-severe SARS-CoV-2 infection. Study summary: RNA in bulk from unsorted whole blood was sequenced, and chains were unpaired. Study-wide points: VDJdb matches were skewed toward anti-spike CD8 T cell responses.

TCRdb re-derived calls from the 5' RACE reads in MiXCR, one entry per CDR3 protein. The profile shows about 70,000 distinct CDR3 sequences, 12% of them singletons. The CDR3 has 14 amino acids. V lost 6 bases and J lost 4; bases outside the gene matches: 6. Germline loops: CDR1 SEHNR, CDR2 FQNEAQ (reference sequence). Details on this clonotype: The target antigen is unknown. A much larger clone sits a single nucleotide away, making a read error possible.

The chain recombines TRBV7-9 with TRBJ1-3, with 7 bases identical to TRBD1. The sequencing sample was made of whole blood. This sequence was found in an adult who was a healthcare worker with PCR-confirmed SARS-CoV-2 infection or an uninfected control (not recorded which). Here the CDR3 DNA reads TGTGCCAGCAGGTCTATGACAGGGGGAAACACCATATATTTT. Amino acid sequence: CASRSMTGGNTIYF.